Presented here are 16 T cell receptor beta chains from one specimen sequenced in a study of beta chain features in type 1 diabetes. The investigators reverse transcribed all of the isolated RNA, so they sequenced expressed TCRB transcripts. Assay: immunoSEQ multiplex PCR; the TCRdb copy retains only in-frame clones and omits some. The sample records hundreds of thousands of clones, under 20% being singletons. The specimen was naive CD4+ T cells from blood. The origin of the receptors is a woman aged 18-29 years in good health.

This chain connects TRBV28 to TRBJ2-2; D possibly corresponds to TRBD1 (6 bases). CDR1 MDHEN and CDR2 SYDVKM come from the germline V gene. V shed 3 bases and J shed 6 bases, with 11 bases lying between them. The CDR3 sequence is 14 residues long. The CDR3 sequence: CASSFSRTAGELFF. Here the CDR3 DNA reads TGTGCCAGCAGTTTTTCCCGGACAGCCGGGGAGCTGTTTTTT.

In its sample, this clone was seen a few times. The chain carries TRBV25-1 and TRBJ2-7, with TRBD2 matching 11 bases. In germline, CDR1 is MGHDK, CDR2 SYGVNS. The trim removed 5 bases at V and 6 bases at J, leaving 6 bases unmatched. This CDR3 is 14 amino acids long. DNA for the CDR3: TGTGCCAGCAGTCTCGTGGGGACTAGCGGCGAGCAGTACTTC. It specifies CASSLVGTSGEQYF.

CDR3 DNA: TGTGCCACCAGCAGAGCACCGGGACAGGCCTCCAATGAGCAGTTCTTC. Translated: CATSRAPGQASNEQFF. The rearrangement uses TRBV15 and TRBJ2-1, with 8 bases that match TRBD1. V shed 1 base and J 6 bases; nucleotides not matched to a gene: 8. CDR1 is LNHNV and CDR2 is YYDKDF in the germline V gene (reference sequence). This CDR3 has 16 amino acids.

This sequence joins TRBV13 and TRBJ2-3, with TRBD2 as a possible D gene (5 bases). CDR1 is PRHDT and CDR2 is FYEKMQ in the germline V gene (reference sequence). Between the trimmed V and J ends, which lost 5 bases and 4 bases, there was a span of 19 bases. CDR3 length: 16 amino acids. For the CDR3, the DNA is TGTGCCAGCAGCCCAACAAGCGGCTCCCGGGCAGATACGCAGTATTTT. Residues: CASSPTSGSRADTQYF.

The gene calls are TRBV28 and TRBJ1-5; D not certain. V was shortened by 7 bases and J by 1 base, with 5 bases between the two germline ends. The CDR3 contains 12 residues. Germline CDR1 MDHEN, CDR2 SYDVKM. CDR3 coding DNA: TGTGCCAGCACGCGAAGCAATCAGCCCCAGCATTTT. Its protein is CASTRSNQPQHF.

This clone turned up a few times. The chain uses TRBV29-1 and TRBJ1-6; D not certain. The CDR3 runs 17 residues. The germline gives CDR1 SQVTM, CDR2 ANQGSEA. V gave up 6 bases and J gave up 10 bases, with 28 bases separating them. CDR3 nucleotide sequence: TGCAGCGTATCCCCGTGGTGGGTCCCCGCGGGAGGCTCACCCCTCCACTTT. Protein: CSVSPWWVPAGGSPLHF.

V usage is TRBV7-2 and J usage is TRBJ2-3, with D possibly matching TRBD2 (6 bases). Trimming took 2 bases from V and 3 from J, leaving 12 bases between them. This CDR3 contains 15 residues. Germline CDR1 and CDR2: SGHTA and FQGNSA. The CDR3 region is CASSLLSRGTDTQYF. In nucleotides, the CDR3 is TGTGCCAGCAGCTTACTCTCCCGGGGGACAGATACGCAGTATTTT. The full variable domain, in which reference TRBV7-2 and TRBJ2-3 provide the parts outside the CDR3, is GAGVSQSPSNKVTEKGKDVELRCDPISGHTALYWYRQSLGQGLEFLIYFQGNSAPDKSGLPSDRFSAERTGGSVSTLTIQRTQQEDSAVYLCASSLLSRGTDTQYFGPGTRLTVL.

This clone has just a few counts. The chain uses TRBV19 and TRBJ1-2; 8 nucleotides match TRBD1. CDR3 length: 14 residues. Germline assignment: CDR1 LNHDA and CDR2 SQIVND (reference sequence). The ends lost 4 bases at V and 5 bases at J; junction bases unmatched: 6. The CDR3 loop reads CASSNGQGRYGYTF. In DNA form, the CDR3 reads TGTGCCAGTAGTAATGGACAGGGTCGGTATGGCTACACCTTC.

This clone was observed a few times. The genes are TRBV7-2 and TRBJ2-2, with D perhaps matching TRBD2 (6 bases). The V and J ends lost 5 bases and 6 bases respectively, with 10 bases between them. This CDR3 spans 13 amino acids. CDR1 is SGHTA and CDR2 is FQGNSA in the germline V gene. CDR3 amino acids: CASSPRLAGELFF. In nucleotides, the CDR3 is TGTGCCAGCAGCCCCCGACTAGCCGGGGAGCTGTTTTTT.

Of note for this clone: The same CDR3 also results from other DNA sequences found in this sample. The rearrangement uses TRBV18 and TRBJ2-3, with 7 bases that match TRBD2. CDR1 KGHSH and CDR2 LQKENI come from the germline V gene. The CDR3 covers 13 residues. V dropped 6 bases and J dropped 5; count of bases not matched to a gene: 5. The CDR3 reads CASSPGGGDTQYF. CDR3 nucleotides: TGTGCCAGCTCGCCCGGCGGGGGAGATACGCAGTATTTT.

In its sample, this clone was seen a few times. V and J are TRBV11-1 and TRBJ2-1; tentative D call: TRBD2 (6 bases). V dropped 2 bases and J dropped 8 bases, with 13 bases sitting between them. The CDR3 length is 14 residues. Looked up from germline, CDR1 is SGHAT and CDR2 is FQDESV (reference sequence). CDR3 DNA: TGTGCCAGCAGCTTATCCCCCACTAGCTATGAGCAGTTCTTC. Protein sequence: CASSLSPTSYEQFF.

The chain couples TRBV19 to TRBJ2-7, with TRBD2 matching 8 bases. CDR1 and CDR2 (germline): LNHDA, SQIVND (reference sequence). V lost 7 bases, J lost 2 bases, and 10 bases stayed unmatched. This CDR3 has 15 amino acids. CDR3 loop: CASTYSAGAAYEQYF. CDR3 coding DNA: TGTGCCAGTACTTATTCAGCGGGAGCGGCCTACGAGCAGTACTTC.

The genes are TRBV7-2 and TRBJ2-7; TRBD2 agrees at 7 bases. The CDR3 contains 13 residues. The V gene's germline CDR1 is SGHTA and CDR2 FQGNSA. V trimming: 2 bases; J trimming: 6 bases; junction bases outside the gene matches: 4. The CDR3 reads CASSLRLAGEQYF. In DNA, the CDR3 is TGTGCCAGCAGCTTACGACTAGCTGGCGAGCAGTACTTC.

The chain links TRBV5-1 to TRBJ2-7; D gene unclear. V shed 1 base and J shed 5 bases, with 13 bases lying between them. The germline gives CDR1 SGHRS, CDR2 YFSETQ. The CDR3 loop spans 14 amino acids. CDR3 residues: CASSLSSGQNEQYF. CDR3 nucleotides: TGCGCCAGCAGCTTGAGTTCTGGGCAGAACGAGCAGTACTTC.

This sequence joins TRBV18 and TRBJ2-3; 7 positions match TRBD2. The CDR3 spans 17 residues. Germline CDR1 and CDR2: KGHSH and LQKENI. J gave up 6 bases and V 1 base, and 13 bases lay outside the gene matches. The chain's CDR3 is CASSPRWTSLSSDTQYF. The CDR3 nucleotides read TGTGCCAGCTCACCACGGTGGACTAGTCTTTCGTCGGATACGCAGTATTTT.

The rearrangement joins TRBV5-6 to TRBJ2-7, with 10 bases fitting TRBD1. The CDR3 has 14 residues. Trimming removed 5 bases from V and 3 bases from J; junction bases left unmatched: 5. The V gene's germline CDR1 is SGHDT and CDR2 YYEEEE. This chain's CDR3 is CASSRGQGRYEQYF. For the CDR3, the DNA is TGTGCCAGCAGTAGGGGACAGGGGCGCTACGAGCAGTACTTC.